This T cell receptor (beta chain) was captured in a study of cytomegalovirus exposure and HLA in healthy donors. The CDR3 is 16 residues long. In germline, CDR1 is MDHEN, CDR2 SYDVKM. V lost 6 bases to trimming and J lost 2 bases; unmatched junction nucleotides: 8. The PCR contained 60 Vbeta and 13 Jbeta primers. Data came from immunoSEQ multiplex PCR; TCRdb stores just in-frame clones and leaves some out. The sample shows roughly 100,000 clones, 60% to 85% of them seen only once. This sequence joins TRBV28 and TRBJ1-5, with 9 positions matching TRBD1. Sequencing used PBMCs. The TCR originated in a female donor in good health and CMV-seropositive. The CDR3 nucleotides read TGTGCCAGCAGACGAACAGGGGGCTCGGGCAATCAGCCCCAGCATTTT. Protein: CASRRTGGSGNQPQHF.